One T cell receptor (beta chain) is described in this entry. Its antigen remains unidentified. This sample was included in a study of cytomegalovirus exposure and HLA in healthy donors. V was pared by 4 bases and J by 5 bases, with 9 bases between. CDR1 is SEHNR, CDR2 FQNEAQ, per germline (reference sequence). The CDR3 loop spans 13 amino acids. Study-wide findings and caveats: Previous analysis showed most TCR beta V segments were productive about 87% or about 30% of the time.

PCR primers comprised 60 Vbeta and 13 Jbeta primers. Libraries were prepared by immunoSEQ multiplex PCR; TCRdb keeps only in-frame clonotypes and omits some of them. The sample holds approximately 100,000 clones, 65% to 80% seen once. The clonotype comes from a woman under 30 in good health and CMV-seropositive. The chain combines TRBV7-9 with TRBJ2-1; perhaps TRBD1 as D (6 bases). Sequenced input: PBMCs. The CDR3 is CASSSYRDNEQFF. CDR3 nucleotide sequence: TGTGCCAGCAGCTCGTACAGGGACAATGAGCAGTTCTTC.